The rows below give T cell receptor beta chains drawn from one sample of a study of T cell changes during pregnancy in multiple sclerosis. Measured with immunoSEQ multiplex PCR; TCRdb has only the in-frame clones, and not every one. This table holds about 61,000 clones, 70% to 90% found once. The sequenced sample was peripheral blood, obtained in the first trimester of pregnancy. These receptor sequences come from a female donor in good health, enrolled as a control in a pregnancy study. The CDR3 runs from the conserved cysteine through the conserved F or W. Each record gives: clone size, J gene, D gene, V gene, CDR3 DNA, CDR3 protein. The D gene is left open where the match is weak. The listing skips clone size in some rows; elsewhere it reads once, few, many or a size class.

abundance: NA
j_gene: TRBJ2-2
d_gene: TRBD2
v_gene: TRBV7-8
CDR3nt: TGTGCCAGCAGCCCGCGGGGGGGCGCGAACACCGGGGAGCTGTTTTTT
CDR3aa: CASSPRGGANTGELFF

abundance: NA
j_gene: TRBJ2-5
d_gene: TRBD1
v_gene: TRBV19
CDR3nt: TGTGCCAGTAGTATAGGGGGACAGCAAGAGACCCAGTACTTC
CDR3aa: CASSIGGQQETQYF

abundance: NA
j_gene: TRBJ1-1
d_gene: NA
v_gene: TRBV30
CDR3nt: TGTGCCTGGAGCCACGGGAACACTGAAGCTTTCTTT
CDR3aa: CAWSHGNTEAFF

abundance: NA
j_gene: TRBJ1-1
d_gene: TRBD1
v_gene: TRBV30
CDR3nt: TGTGCCTGGAGTAATCTGTGGACAGGGCGGACTGAAGCTTTCTTT
CDR3aa: CAWSNLWTGRTEAFF

abundance: NA
j_gene: TRBJ2-1
d_gene: NA
v_gene: TRBV30
CDR3nt: TGTGCCTGGAGCGACGGAGTAGAGCAGTTCTTC
CDR3aa: CAWSDGVEQFF

abundance: NA
j_gene: TRBJ1-1
d_gene: NA
v_gene: TRBV7-9
CDR3nt: TGTGCCAGCAGCTTAGGTGCAGGGCTGAACACTGAAGCTTTCTTT
CDR3aa: CASSLGAGLNTEAFF

abundance: NA
j_gene: TRBJ2-5
d_gene: NA
v_gene: TRBV6-5
CDR3nt: TGTGCCAGCACTCGGAATTGGGCTCAAGAGACCCAGTACTTC
CDR3aa: CASTRNWAQETQYF

abundance: NA
j_gene: TRBJ1-1
d_gene: NA
v_gene: TRBV12-5
CDR3nt: TGTGCTAGTGGTTTGGTATTAGGGAGAATGAACACTGAAGCTTTCTTT
CDR3aa: CASGLVLGRMNTEAFF

abundance: NA
j_gene: TRBJ2-1
d_gene: NA
v_gene: TRBV7-9
CDR3nt: TGTGCCAGCAGTTCATCAGGGGAGAGTGGGAATGAGCAGTTCTTC
CDR3aa: CASSSSGESGNEQFF

abundance: NA
j_gene: TRBJ2-1
d_gene: NA
v_gene: TRBV11-3
CDR3nt: TGTGCCAGCAGCTCCTTGGGGGGCTCCTACAATGAGCAGTTCTTC
CDR3aa: CASSSLGGSYNEQFF

abundance: NA
j_gene: TRBJ2-5
d_gene: NA
v_gene: TRBV25-1
CDR3nt: TGTGCCAGCAGTGAATTGGGACTGTTCCAAGAGACCCAGTACTTC
CDR3aa: CASSELGLFQETQYF

abundance: NA
j_gene: TRBJ2-1
d_gene: TRBD2
v_gene: TRBV11-3
CDR3nt: TGTGCCAGCAGCTTAATCGCGGGGGGGCCCGTTGAGCAGTTCTTC
CDR3aa: CASSLIAGGPVEQFF

abundance: once
j_gene: TRBJ1-5
d_gene: NA
v_gene: TRBV18
CDR3nt: TGTGCCAGCTCACCTAAGAGGGACTTTAGCAATCAGCCCCAGCATTTT
CDR3aa: CASSPKRDFSNQPQHF

abundance: NA
j_gene: TRBJ2-2
d_gene: NA
v_gene: TRBV6-5
CDR3nt: TGTGCCAGCAGCCTTGGACATTGGGCCGGGGAGCTGTTTTTT
CDR3aa: CASSLGHWAGELFF

abundance: few
j_gene: TRBJ1-1
d_gene: TRBD1
v_gene: TRBV6-4
CDR3nt: TGTGCCAGCAGGGTTGACAGGGTGAATACTGAAGCTTTCTTT
CDR3aa: CASRVDRVNTEAFF

abundance: NA
j_gene: TRBJ1-5
d_gene: NA
v_gene: TRBV6-6
CDR3nt: TGTGCCAGCAGTTACTTTCAGGGTCAGGGCAATCAGCCCCAGCATTTT
CDR3aa: CASSYFQGQGNQPQHF

abundance: once
j_gene: TRBJ1-1
d_gene: NA
v_gene: TRBV6-5
CDR3nt: TGTGCCAGCATCAACGATGAGGGAGGTGGCACTGAAGCTTTCTTT
CDR3aa: CASINDEGGGTEAFF

abundance: NA
j_gene: TRBJ1-1
d_gene: NA
v_gene: TRBV6-5
CDR3nt: TGTGCCAGCAGCTTAGACACCTACACTGAAGCTTTCTTT
CDR3aa: CASSLDTYTEAFF

abundance: once
j_gene: TRBJ2-7
d_gene: TRBD1
v_gene: TRBV28
CDR3nt: TGTGCCAGCAGTTCCTTGGCAGGGGGCTACTACGAGCAGTACTTC
CDR3aa: CASSSLAGGYYEQYF

abundance: NA
j_gene: TRBJ2-7
d_gene: TRBD2
v_gene: TRBV9
CDR3nt: TGTGCCAGCAGCGTAGATCCAGGGACTAACTACGAGCAGTACTTC
CDR3aa: CASSVDPGTNYEQYF

abundance: NA
j_gene: TRBJ1-1
d_gene: NA
v_gene: TRBV16
CDR3nt: TGTGCCAGCAGCCAATTGAGGACACTTAACACTGAAGCTTTCTTT
CDR3aa: CASSQLRTLNTEAFF

abundance: NA
j_gene: TRBJ1-5
d_gene: TRBD1
v_gene: TRBV4-3
CDR3nt: TGCGCCAGCAGCCTGAAGATGGGAGGGACAGGAAGCAATCAGCCCCAGCATTTT
CDR3aa: CASSLKMGGTGSNQPQHF

abundance: NA
j_gene: TRBJ2-2
d_gene: TRBD1
v_gene: TRBV19
CDR3nt: TGTGCCAGTAACAGGGGCCCTAACACCGGGGAGCTGTTTTTT
CDR3aa: CASNRGPNTGELFF

abundance: NA
j_gene: TRBJ2-3
d_gene: NA
v_gene: TRBV5-6
CDR3nt: TGTGCCAGCAGCCACGGATTAGCGGTCGCAGCAGATACGCAGTATTTT
CDR3aa: CASSHGLAVAADTQYF

abundance: NA
j_gene: TRBJ1-1
d_gene: TRBD1
v_gene: TRBV11-2
CDR3nt: TGTGCCAGCAGCTTACAAACAGGGGGCACTGAAGCTTTCTTT
CDR3aa: CASSLQTGGTEAFF

abundance: once
j_gene: TRBJ2-4
d_gene: NA
v_gene: TRBV11-2
CDR3nt: TGTGCCAGCAGCTTATCAGCAGGAACTCAAAACATTCAGTACTTC
CDR3aa: CASSLSAGTQNIQYF

abundance: once
j_gene: TRBJ2-7
d_gene: NA
v_gene: TRBV30
CDR3nt: TGTGCCTGGAGTACTTACAGGCGCCTCTCCTACGAGCAGTACTTC
CDR3aa: CAWSTYRRLSYEQYF

abundance: NA
j_gene: TRBJ1-6
d_gene: NA
v_gene: TRBV2
CDR3nt: TGTGCCAGCATGGAGGGGATGGGATCGAGCTCCTATAATTCACCCCTCCACTTT
CDR3aa: CASMEGMGSSSYNSPLHF

abundance: NA
j_gene: TRBJ2-1
d_gene: NA
v_gene: TRBV6-5
CDR3nt: TGTGCCAGCACCGTGGGCAGGGGCAATGAGCAGTTCTTC
CDR3aa: CASTVGRGNEQFF

abundance: NA
j_gene: TRBJ1-2
d_gene: NA
v_gene: TRBV7-9
CDR3nt: TGTGCCAGCTTTGGTACAGGGATTTTATATGGCTACACCTTC
CDR3aa: CASFGTGILYGYTF

abundance: NA
j_gene: TRBJ2-3
d_gene: NA
v_gene: TRBV14
CDR3nt: TGTGCCAGCAGCCAAGGGTGGTTTGTAGGACAGCCCACGGATACGCAGTATTTT
CDR3aa: CASSQGWFVGQPTDTQYF

abundance: NA
j_gene: TRBJ2-3
d_gene: TRBD1
v_gene: TRBV29-1
CDR3nt: TGCAGCGTTGTGAGGACAGGGAAGATCACAGATACGCAGTATTTT
CDR3aa: CSVVRTGKITDTQYF

abundance: NA
j_gene: TRBJ1-1
d_gene: NA
v_gene: TRBV19
CDR3nt: TGTGCCAGTAGACCGGCCCAGGAATATACTGAAGCTTTCTTT
CDR3aa: CASRPAQEYTEAFF

abundance: NA
j_gene: TRBJ2-7
d_gene: NA
v_gene: TRBV30
CDR3nt: TGTGCCTGGAAAGGCAGACAAACCTACGAGCAGTACTTC
CDR3aa: CAWKGRQTYEQYF

abundance: NA
j_gene: TRBJ2-5
d_gene: NA
v_gene: TRBV6-4
CDR3nt: TGTGCCTTAAAAGGTAGGGGTGTGGAGACCCAGTACTTC
CDR3aa: CALKGRGVETQYF

abundance: NA
j_gene: TRBJ1-4
d_gene: TRBD1
v_gene: TRBV2
CDR3nt: TGTGCCAGCAGACCACAGGGGGCGGCTAATGAAAAACTGTTTTTT
CDR3aa: CASRPQGAANEKLFF

abundance: NA
j_gene: TRBJ1-2
d_gene: TRBD1
v_gene: TRBV10-2
CDR3nt: TGCGCCAGCGGACAGGGAGGGTCAGGTGGCTACACCTTC
CDR3aa: CASGQGGSGGYTF

abundance: NA
j_gene: TRBJ1-5
d_gene: NA
v_gene: TRBV11-2
CDR3nt: TGTGCCAGCAGCTTAGAGGCGGGCCAACCCCAGCATTTT
CDR3aa: CASSLEAGQPQHF

abundance: NA
j_gene: TRBJ2-7
d_gene: NA
v_gene: TRBV4-2
CDR3nt: TGTGCCAGCAGCCAAGGGGCTCCATACGAGCAGTACTTC
CDR3aa: CASSQGAPYEQYF

abundance: NA
j_gene: TRBJ1-1
d_gene: NA
v_gene: TRBV2
CDR3nt: TGTGCCAGCACCGAAGAGAGTCGGACTGAAGCTTTCTTT
CDR3aa: CASTEESRTEAFF

abundance: NA
j_gene: TRBJ2-7
d_gene: NA
v_gene: TRBV13
CDR3nt: TGTGCCAGCAGCTTGGGCAGGGCGTACGAGCAGTACTTC
CDR3aa: CASSLGRAYEQYF